These 8 T cell receptor beta chains originate from one sample sequenced in a study of blood T cell repertoires in COVID-19. Only in-frame clones appear in the TCRdb table, and some are missing; sequencing was by immunoSEQ multiplex PCR. Found here are approximately 300,000 clones, 75% to 90% of them singletons; the top ten hold 6.3%. Sequenced: peripheral blood. The receptors were sampled from a woman aged 45-60 years with COVID-19, enrolled during active disease.

The chain couples TRBV3-1 (or the pseudogene TRBV3-2) to TRBJ2-3, with D uncertain. The CDR3 is 16 amino acids. Germline loops: CDR1 LGHDT, CDR2 YNNKEL (reference sequence). With 0 bases removed from V and 4 bases from J, the gap between germline ends came to 14 bases. Written as DNA, the CDR3 is TGTGCCAGCAGCCAAGATTATTGGAGTTCAGCAGATACGCAGTATTTT. Protein: CASSQDYWSSADTQYF.

This chain uses TRBV6-2 or TRBV6-3 with TRBJ2-2; D is perhaps TRBD1 (6 bases). V dropped 5 bases and J dropped 3 bases, with 10 bases sitting between them. CDR1 and CDR2 from the germline V gene are MNHEY and SVGEGT. The CDR3 has 14 residues. Here the CDR3 reads CASSLTGYTGELFF. CDR3 sequence (DNA): TGTGCCAGCAGTCTAACAGGGTACACCGGGGAGCTGTTTTTT.

This chain links TRBV24-1 with TRBJ2-7, with 11 bases aligning to TRBD2. CDR1 and CDR2 from the germline V gene are KGHDR and SFDVKD. With V trimmed by 4 bases and J by 4 bases, 8 bases remained unmatched. This CDR3 is 16 amino acids long. The CDR3 here is CATSDAPGLAEYEQYF. The DNA for the CDR3 is TGTGCCACCAGTGACGCTCCGGGACTAGCGGAATACGAGCAGTACTTC.

The chain recombines TRBV6-6 with TRBJ1-2, with TRBD1 as a possible D gene (6 bases). Per the germline V gene, CDR1 is MNHNY and CDR2 is SVGAGI (reference sequence). This CDR3 is 14 amino acids long. Trimming took off 4 bases at V and 6 bases at J, with 15 bases between the two ends. The CDR3, as DNA: TGTGCCAGCAGTTTCAGTACAGGGCTCGATGGCTACACCTTC. As protein: CASSFSTGLDGYTF.

The chain combines TRBV5-6 with TRBJ1-4; 8 bases fit TRBD1. Trimming cost V 3 bases and J 5 bases; bases outside gene matches: 3. The CDR3 is 14 residues long. Germline CDR1 and CDR2: SGHDT and YYEEEE. This chain's CDR3 is CASSSGTGNEKLFF. CDR3 sequence (DNA): TGTGCCAGCAGCTCCGGGACAGGCAATGAAAAACTGTTTTTT.

The chain uses TRBV27 and TRBJ2-3; no reliable D call. Looked up from germline, CDR1 is MNHEY and CDR2 is SMNVEV (reference sequence). Deletions cut 2 bases from V and 2 bases from J, with 20 bases between. CDR3 length: 18 residues. The CDR3: CASSLGQARRFHTDTQYF. The CDR3 DNA reads TGTGCCAGCAGTTTAGGGCAGGCCCGCAGGTTCCACACAGATACGCAGTATTTT.

The rearrangement uses TRBV10-2 and TRBJ2-7, with a tentative D call TRBD1 (5 bases). The CDR3 has 15 residues. CDR1 and CDR2 from the germline V gene are WSHSY and SAAADI. V lost 4 bases and J lost 0, with 13 bases in between. DNA of the CDR3: TGCGCCAGCAGTGTCGAGGACAACCTCTCCTACGAGCAGTACTTC. Its translation is CASSVEDNLSYEQYF.

This clone was seen only a few times. V usage is TRBV5-1 and J usage is TRBJ1-2, with D hard to call. This CDR3 comprises 14 residues. The germline CDR1 and CDR2 sequences are SGHRS and YFSETQ. Between the trimmed V and J ends, which lost 0 bases and 4 bases, there was a span of 10 bases. CDR3 bases: TGCGCCAGCAGCTTGGCCATGACGGGCTATGGCTACACCTTC. This translates into CASSLAMTGYGYTF.